The present TCR beta chain was sequenced within a study of T-cell reconstitution after alpha-beta-depleted transplantation in children. Preparation of the TCRbeta library used unique molecular identifiers. One entry per CDR3 protein, called by TCRdb with MiXCR from the PCR reads. Found here are approximately 1,000,000 distinct CDR3 sequences, about 30% of them singletons; the top ten hold about 28%. Points from the study as a whole: Some patients owed their high day-60 TCRbeta diversity to surviving recipient T cells and thymic progenitors. Several hundred expanded graft clones reportedly gave rise to the alpha-beta T cells present about two months after transplant. Once a year had passed after transplant, T-cell counts and diversity came mostly from newly produced T cells.

Germline CDR1 reads SQVTM; CDR2 reads ANQGSEA. The CDR3 runs 14 residues. V was pared by 7 bases and J by 0 bases, with 13 bases between. A word on this clonotype: Its antigen is undetermined.

The rearrangement joins TRBV29-1 to TRBJ1-3; D not certain. The input for sequencing was PBMCs, mostly from graft donor cells, taken 360 days after TCRalphabeta/CD19-depleted stem cell transplant. The origin of this receptor is a boy under two years old who had a stem cell transplant for SCID, so the T cells may come from the graft donor. The CDR3 loop reads CSALGRNSGNTIYF. The CDR3 region has the DNA TGCAGCGCCCTAGGACGGAACTCTGGAAACACCATATATTTT.